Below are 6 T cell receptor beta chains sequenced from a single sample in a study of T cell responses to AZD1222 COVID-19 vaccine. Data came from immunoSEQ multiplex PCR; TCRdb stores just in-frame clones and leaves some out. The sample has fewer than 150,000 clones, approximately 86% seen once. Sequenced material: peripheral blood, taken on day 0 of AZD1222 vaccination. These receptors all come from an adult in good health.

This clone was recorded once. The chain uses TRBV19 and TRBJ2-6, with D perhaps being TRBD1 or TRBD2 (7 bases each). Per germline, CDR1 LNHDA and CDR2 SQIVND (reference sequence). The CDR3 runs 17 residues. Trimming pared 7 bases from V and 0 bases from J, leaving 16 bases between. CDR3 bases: TGTGCCAGTACCAACAGGGGAGGGAGCTCTGGGGCCAACGTCCTGACTTTC. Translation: CASTNRGGSSGANVLTF.

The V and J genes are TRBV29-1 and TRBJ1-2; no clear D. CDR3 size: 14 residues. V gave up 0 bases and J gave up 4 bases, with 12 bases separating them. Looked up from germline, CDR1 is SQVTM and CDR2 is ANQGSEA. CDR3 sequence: CSVEEPGLLYGYTF. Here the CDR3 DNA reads TGCAGCGTTGAAGAACCGGGTCTCCTCTATGGCTACACCTTC.

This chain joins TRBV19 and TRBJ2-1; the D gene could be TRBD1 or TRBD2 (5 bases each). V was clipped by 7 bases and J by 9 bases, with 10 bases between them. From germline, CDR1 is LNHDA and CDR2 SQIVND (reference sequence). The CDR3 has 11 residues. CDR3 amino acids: CASTLGTEQFF. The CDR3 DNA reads TGTGCCAGTACCTTAGGGACTGAGCAGTTCTTC.

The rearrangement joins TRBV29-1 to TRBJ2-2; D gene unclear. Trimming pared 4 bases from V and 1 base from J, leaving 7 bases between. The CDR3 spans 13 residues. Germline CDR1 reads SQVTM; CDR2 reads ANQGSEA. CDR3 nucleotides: TGCAGCGTTGGGATACTGAACACCGGGGAGCTGTTTTTT. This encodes CSVGILNTGELFF.

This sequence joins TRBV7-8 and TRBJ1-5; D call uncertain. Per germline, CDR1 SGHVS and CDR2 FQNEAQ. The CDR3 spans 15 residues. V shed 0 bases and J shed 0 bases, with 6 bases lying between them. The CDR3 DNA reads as TGTGCCAGCAGCTTAGCCGGATATAGCAATCAGCCCCAGCATTTT. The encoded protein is CASSLAGYSNQPQHF.

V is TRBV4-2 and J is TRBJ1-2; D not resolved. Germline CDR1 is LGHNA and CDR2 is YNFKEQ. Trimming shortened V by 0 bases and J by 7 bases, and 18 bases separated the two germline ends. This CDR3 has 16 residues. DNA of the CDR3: TGTGCCAGCAGCCAAGATTGGCAGACTCCCGCCAGTGGCTACACCTTC. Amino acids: CASSQDWQTPASGYTF.